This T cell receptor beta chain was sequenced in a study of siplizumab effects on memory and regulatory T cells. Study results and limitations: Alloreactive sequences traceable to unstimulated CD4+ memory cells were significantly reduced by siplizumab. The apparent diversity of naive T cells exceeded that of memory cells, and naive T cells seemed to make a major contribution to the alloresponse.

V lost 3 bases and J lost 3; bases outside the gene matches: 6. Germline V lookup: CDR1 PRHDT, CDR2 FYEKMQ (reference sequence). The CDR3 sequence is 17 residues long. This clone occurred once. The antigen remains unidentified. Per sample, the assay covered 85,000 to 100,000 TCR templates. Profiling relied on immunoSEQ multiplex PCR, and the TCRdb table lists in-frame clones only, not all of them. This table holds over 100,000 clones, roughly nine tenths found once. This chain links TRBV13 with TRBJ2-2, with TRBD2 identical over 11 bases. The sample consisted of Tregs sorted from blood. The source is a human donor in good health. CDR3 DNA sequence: TGTGCCAGCAGCTTCACTAGCGGGAGTGGGTACACCGGGGAGCTGTTTTTT. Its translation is CASSFTSGSGYTGELFF.